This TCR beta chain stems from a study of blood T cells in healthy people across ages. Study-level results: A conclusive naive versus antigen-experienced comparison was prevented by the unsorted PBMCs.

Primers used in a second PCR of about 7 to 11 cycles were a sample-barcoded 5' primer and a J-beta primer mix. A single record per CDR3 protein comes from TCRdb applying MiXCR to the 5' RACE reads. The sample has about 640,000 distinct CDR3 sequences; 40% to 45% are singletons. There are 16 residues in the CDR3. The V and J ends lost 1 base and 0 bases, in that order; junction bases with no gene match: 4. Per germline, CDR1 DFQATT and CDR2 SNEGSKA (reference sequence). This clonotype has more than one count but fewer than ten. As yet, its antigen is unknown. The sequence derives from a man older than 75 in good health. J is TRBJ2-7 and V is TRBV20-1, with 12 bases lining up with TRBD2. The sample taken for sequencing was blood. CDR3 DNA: TGCAGTGCTAGAGTCGGACTAGCGGGACGCTCCTACGAGCAGTACTTC. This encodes CSARVGLAGRSYEQYF.